One and the same sample provided the 14 T cell receptor beta chains below, sequenced in a study of blood T cell repertoires in COVID-19. Only in-frame clones appear in the TCRdb table, and some are missing; sequencing was by immunoSEQ multiplex PCR. Of approximately 150,000 clones in the sample, less than 90% were seen once. The sequencing sample was made of peripheral blood. These receptors were taken from a human donor with COVID-19, enrolled during active disease. The donor label of this sample is uncertain.

In this sample, this clone turned up once. This rearrangement joins TRBV19 to TRBJ1-4, with D unresolved. V lost 1 base and J lost 8, with 14 bases in between. This CDR3 has 15 amino acids. Germline values: CDR1 LNHDA, CDR2 SQIVND (reference sequence). For the CDR3, the DNA is TGTGCCAGTAGTATAGGAGGCGGGTCTTACGAAAAACTGTTTTTT. This encodes CASSIGGGSYEKLFF.

This clone was picked up many times. The chain combines TRBV9 with TRBJ1-5, with unresolved D. The CDR3 spans 9 residues. The V end lost 9 bases, the J end lost 11 bases, and 9 bases lay between the germline ends. Germline V gives CDR1 SGDLS, CDR2 YYNGEE. The CDR3 coding sequence is TGTGCCACCGATTCGGCCCAGCATTTT. Its protein product is CATDSAQHF.

This chain connects TRBV7-2 to TRBJ2-1; 13 bases are shared with TRBD2. Per the germline V gene, CDR1 is SGHTA and CDR2 is FQGNSA. V lost 4 bases and J lost 6; bases outside the gene matches: 9. This CDR3 is built from 17 residues. DNA for the CDR3: TGTGCCAGCAGCTACGCCGGGACTAGCGGGACCCTCAATGAGCAGTTCTTC. It specifies CASSYAGTSGTLNEQFF.

The chain joins TRBV19 to TRBJ2-2; D ambiguous. The CDR3 length is 14 residues. Germline CDR1 reads LNHDA; CDR2 reads SQIVND (reference sequence). V was shortened by 4 bases and J by 3 bases, with 9 bases between the two germline ends. CDR3 sequence reads: CASSKNTDTGELFF. The CDR3 region has the DNA TGTGCCAGTAGTAAAAACACCGACACCGGGGAGCTGTTTTTT.

V is TRBV2 and J is TRBJ1-4, with 10 bases aligning to TRBD1. Germline V CDR1 and CDR2: SNHLY, FYNNEI. The junction had 14 bases not matched to a gene; V was cut back by 5 bases and J by 5 bases. This CDR3 is 18 amino acids long. CDR3 sequence reads: CASSKDRGPYSWNEKLFF. In DNA, the CDR3 is TGTGCCAGCAGTAAAGACAGGGGGCCTTACAGTTGGAATGAAAAACTGTTTTTT. Looking up the rest from reference TRBV2 and TRBJ1-4 gives the full variable domain: EPEVTQTPSHQVTQMGQEVILRCVPISNHLYFYWYRQILGQKVEFLVSFYNNEISEKSEIFDDQFSVERPDGSNFTLKIRSTKLEDSAMYFCASSKDRGPYSWNEKLFFGSGTQLSVL.

The gene calls are TRBV5-6 and TRBJ1-5, with 7 bases lining up with TRBD1. V lost 0 bases, J lost 6 bases, and 3 bases stayed unmatched. The CDR3 extends over 14 amino acids. The germline CDR1 and CDR2 sequences are SGHDT and YYEEEE. CDR3 DNA sequence: TGTGCCAGCAGCTTGGGAGGGGGCTTTCAGCCCCAGCATTTT. Protein sequence: CASSLGGGFQPQHF. Looking up the rest from reference TRBV5-6 and TRBJ1-5 gives the full variable domain: DAGVTQSPTHLIKTRGQQVTLRCSPKSGHDTVSWYQQALGQGPQFIFQYYEEEERQRGNFPDRFSGHQFPNYSSELNVNALLLGDSALYLCASSLGGGFQPQHFGDGTRLSIL.

The rearrangement joins TRBV25-1 to TRBJ2-5; 9 bases are a match to TRBD1. The germline CDR1 and CDR2 sequences are MGHDK and SYGVNS. V shed 2 bases and J 5 bases; nucleotides not matched to a gene: 9. The CDR3 consists of 16 residues. This CDR3 reads CASSERTGAVGETQYF. The CDR3 bases are TGTGCCAGCAGTGAAAGGACAGGGGCGGTGGGGGAGACCCAGTACTTC.

V usage is TRBV29-1 and J usage is TRBJ1-2; 7 bases agree with TRBD1. Germline loops: CDR1 SQVTM, CDR2 ANQGSEA. V lost 2 bases and J lost 12; bases outside the gene matches: 9. The CDR3 runs to 12 residues. CDR3 sequence: CSVERTGWVDTF. In DNA, the CDR3 is TGCAGCGTTGAAAGGACAGGTTGGGTCGACACCTTC.

This clone is a singleton in its sample. The J gene is TRBJ1-1, the V gene TRBV9; D unresolved. The V gene's germline CDR1 is SGDLS and CDR2 YYNGEE. The V and J ends lost 3 bases and 5 bases respectively, with 14 bases between them. The CDR3 extends over 14 amino acids. CDR3 DNA: TGTGCCAGCAGCGCAGGATTAGTTCCAACTGAAGCTTTCTTT. Translation gives CASSAGLVPTEAFF.

This rearrangement joins TRBV7-9 to TRBJ2-1; D is perhaps TRBD1 (6 bases). The CDR3 totals 15 residues. CDR1 SEHNR and CDR2 FQNEAQ come from the germline V gene (reference sequence). V lost 4 bases, J lost 8 bases, and 18 bases lay in between. CDR3: CASSSEPPQGDEQFF. The CDR3 DNA reads as TGTGCCAGCAGCTCCGAGCCCCCACAGGGCGATGAGCAGTTCTTC.

The rearrangement uses TRBV7-2 and TRBJ2-1; TRBD2 aligns across 7 bases. The germline V gene has CDR1 SGHTA and CDR2 FQGNSA. The CDR3 totals 15 residues. V shed 5 bases, J shed 2 bases, and the junction held 6 bases outside the gene matches. CDR3 DNA: TGTGCCAGCAGCCCGAGCGGGGCCGCCTACAATGAGCAGTTCTTC. The encoded protein is CASSPSGAAYNEQFF.

The rearrangement joins TRBV4-1 to TRBJ1-5; 7 nucleotides agree with TRBD1. J lost 3 bases, V lost 4 bases, and 9 bases had no gene match. Germline V gene lookup returns CDR1 MGHRA and CDR2 YSYEKL. This CDR3 has 16 amino acids. Here the CDR3 reads CASSLTGTEDNQPQHF. The CDR3 DNA follows: TGCGCCAGCAGCCTCACCGGGACAGAGGACAATCAGCCCCAGCATTTT.

The V and J genes are TRBV27 and TRBJ2-6; unclear D gene. The CDR3 has 16 residues. Germline CDR1 is MNHEY and CDR2 is SMNVEV (reference sequence). The V end lost 1 base, the J end lost 1 base, and 8 bases lay between the germline ends. The CDR3 loop is CASSLFGNSGANVLTF. The CDR3 DNA follows: TGTGCCAGCAGTTTATTTGGCAATTCTGGGGCCAACGTCCTGACTTTC. Complete variable domain (other parts from reference TRBV27 and TRBJ2-6): EAQVTQNPRYLITVTGKKLTVTCSQNMNHEYMSWYRQDPGLGLRQIYYSMNVEVTDKGDVPEGYKVSRKEKRNFPLILESPSPNQTSLYFCASSLFGNSGANVLTFGAGSRLTVL.

This clone showed up just once. This chain connects TRBV2 to TRBJ1-5; D possibly corresponds to TRBD1 (6 bases). The V end lost 0 bases, the J end lost 2 bases, and 8 bases lay between the germline ends. Germline CDR1 is SNHLY and CDR2 is FYNNEI. This CDR3 has 15 amino acids. CDR3 in DNA: TGTGCCAGCAGTGAAGCAGGGGGGGGCAATCAGCCCCAGCATTTT. It specifies CASSEAGGGNQPQHF.